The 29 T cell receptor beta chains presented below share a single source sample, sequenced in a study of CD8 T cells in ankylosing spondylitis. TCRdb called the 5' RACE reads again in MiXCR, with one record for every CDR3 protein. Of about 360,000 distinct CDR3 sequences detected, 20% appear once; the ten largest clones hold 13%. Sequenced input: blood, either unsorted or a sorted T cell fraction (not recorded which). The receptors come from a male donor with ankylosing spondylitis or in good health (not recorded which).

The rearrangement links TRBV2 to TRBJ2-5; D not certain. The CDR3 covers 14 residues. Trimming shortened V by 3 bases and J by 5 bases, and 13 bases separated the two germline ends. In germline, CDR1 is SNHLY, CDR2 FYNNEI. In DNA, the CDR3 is TGTGCCAGCAGTGACGGCGGTGCCAGGGAGACCCAGTACTTC. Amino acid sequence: CASSDGGARETQYF.

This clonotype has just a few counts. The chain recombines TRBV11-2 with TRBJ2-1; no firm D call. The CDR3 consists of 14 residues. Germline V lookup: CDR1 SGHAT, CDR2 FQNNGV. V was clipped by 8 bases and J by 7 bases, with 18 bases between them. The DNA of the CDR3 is TGTGCCAGCGGTGGGAAGGATAGATGGAATGAGCAGTTCTTC. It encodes CASGGKDRWNEQFF.

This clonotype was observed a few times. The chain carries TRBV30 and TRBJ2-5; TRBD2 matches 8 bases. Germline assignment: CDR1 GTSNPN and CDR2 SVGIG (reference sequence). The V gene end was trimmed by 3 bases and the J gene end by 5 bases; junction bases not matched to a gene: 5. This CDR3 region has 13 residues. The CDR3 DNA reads TGTGCCTGGAGCAGACTAGCGTGGGAGACCCAGTACTTC. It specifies CAWSRLAWETQYF.

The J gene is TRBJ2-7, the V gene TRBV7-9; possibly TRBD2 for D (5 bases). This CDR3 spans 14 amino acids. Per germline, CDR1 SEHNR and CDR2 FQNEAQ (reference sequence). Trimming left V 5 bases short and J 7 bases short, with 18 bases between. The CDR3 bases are TGTGCCAGCAGCGATGGGCTAGCCGCTACGGAGCAGTACTTC. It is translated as CASSDGLAATEQYF.

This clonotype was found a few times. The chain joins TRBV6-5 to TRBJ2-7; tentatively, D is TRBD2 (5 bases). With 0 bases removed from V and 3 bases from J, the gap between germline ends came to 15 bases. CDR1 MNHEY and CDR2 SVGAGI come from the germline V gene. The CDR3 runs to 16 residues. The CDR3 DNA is TGTGCCAGCAGTTACTCGTGGAGCGGTGCCGACTACGAGCAGTACTTC. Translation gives CASSYSWSGADYEQYF.

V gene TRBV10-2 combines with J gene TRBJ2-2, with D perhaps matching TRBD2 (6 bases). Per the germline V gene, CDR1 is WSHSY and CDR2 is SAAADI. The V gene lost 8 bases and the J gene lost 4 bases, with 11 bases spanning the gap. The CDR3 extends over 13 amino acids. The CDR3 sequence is CASLEGLTGELFF. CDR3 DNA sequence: TGCGCCAGCCTGGAGGGACTCACCGGGGAGCTGTTTTTT.

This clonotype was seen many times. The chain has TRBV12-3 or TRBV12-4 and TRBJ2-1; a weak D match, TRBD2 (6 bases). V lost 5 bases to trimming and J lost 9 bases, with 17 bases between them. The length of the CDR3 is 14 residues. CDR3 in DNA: TGTGCCAGCAGTCTCCCCGGGAGTGGGGGTGAGCAGTTCTTC. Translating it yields CASSLPGSGGEQFF.

CDR3 coding DNA: TGCGCCAGCAGTGATCCCGGGACAGGGAACACCGGGGAGCTGTTTTTT. Translating gives CASSDPGTGNTGELFF. V is TRBV10-2 and J is TRBJ2-2, with 8 bases fitting TRBD1. Germline trimming cut 3 bases from V and 1 base from J; bases unmatched to any gene: 4. The CDR3 consists of 16 residues. The V gene's germline CDR1 is WSHSY and CDR2 SAAADI.

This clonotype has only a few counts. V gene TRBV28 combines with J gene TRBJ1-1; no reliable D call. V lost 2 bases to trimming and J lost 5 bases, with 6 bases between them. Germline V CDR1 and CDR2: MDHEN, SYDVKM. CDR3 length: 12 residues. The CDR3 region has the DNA TGTGCCAGCAGTTTAGGGGAAACTGAAGCTTTCTTT. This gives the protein CASSLGETEAFF.

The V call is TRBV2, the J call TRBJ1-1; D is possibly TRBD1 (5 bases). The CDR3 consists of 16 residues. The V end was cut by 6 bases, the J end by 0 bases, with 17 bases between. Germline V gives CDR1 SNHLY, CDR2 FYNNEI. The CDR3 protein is CASRGGRGTVNTEAFF. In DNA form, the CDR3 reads TGTGCCAGCAGGGGAGGTAGAGGGACGGTGAACACTGAAGCTTTCTTT.

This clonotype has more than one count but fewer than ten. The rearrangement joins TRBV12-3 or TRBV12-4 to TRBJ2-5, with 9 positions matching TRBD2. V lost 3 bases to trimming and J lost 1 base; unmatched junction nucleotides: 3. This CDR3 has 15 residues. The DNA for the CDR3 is TGTGCCAGCAGTTTGAGCGGGGGGCCCCAAGAGACCCAGTACTTC. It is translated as CASSLSGGPQETQYF.

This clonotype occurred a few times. CDR3 region: CASSRTGTGAVEQYF. The DNA of the CDR3 is TGTGCCAGCAGTAGAACCGGGACAGGGGCTGTCGAGCAGTACTTC. The rearrangement uses TRBV27 and TRBJ2-7, with 10 bases that match TRBD1. CDR3 size: 15 residues. Germline loops: CDR1 MNHEY, CDR2 SMNVEV (reference sequence). Germline trimming cut 5 bases from V and 6 bases from J; bases unmatched to any gene: 10.

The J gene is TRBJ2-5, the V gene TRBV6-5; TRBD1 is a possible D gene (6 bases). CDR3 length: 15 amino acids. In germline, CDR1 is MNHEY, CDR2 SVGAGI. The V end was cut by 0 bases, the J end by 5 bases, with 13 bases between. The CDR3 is CASSYSGGAKETQYF. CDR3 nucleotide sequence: TGTGCCAGCAGTTACTCTGGGGGCGCTAAGGAGACCCAGTACTTC.

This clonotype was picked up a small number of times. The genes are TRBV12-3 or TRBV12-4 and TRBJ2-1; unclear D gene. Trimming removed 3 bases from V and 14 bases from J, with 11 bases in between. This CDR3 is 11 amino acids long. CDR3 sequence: CASSFGHQKFF. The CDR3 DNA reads TGTGCCAGCAGTTTCGGCCACCAGAAGTTCTTC.

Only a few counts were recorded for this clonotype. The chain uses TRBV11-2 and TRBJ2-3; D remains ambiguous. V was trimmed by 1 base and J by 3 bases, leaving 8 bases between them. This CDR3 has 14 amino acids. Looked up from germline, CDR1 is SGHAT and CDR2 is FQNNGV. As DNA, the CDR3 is TGTGCCAGCAGCTTAGGACCACAAACAGATACGCAGTATTTT. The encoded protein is CASSLGPQTDTQYF. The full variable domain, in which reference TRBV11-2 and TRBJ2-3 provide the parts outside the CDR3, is EAGVAQSPRYKIIEKRQSVAFWCNPISGHATLYWYQQILGQGPKLLIQFQNNGVVDDSQLPKDRFSAERLKGVDSTLKIQPAKLEDSAVYLCASSLGPQTDTQYFGPGTRLTVL.

The CDR3 nucleotides are TGTGCCAGCTCACCACCGGGGGGTGTGGGCTACGAGCAGTACTTC. It encodes CASSPPGGVGYEQYF. The chain couples TRBV18 to TRBJ2-7; D possibly corresponds to TRBD2 (6 bases). The ends were cut back, 0 bases at V and 3 bases at J, with 12 bases in the middle. CDR1 and CDR2 from the germline V gene are KGHSH and LQKENI. The CDR3 length is 15 residues. Full variable domain (outside the CDR3, taken from reference TRBV18 and TRBJ2-7): NAGVMQNPRHLVRRRGQEARLRCSPMKGHSHVYWYRQLPEEGLKFMVYLQKENIIDESGMPKERFSAEFPKEGPSILRIQQVVRGDSAAYFCASSPPGGVGYEQYFGPGTRLTVT.

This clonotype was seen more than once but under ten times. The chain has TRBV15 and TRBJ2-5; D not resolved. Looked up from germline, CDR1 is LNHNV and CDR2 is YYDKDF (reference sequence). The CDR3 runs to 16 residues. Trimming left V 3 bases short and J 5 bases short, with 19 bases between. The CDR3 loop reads CATSSGEVNGGETQYF. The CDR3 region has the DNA TGTGCCACCAGCAGCGGAGAGGTCAACGGTGGGGAGACCCAGTACTTC.

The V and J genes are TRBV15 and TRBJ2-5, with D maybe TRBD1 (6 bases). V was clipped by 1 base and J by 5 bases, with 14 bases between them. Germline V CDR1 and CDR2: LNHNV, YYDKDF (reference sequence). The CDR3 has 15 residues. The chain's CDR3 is CATSRGETGPETQYF. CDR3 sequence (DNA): TGTGCCACCAGCAGAGGAGAGACAGGACCCGAGACCCAGTACTTC. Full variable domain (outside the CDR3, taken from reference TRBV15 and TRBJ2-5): DAMVIQNPRYQVTQFGKPVTLSCSQTLNHNVMYWYQQKSSQAPKLLFHYYDKDFNNEADTPDNFQSRRPNTSFCFLDIRSPGLGDTAMYLCATSRGETGPETQYFGPGTRLLVL.

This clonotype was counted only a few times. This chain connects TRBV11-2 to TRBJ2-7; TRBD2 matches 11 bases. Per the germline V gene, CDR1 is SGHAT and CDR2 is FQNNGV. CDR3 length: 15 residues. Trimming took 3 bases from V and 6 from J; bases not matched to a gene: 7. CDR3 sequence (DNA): TGTGCCAGCAGCTTCTCTCTTGGACTAGCGGGCGAGCAGTACTTC. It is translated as CASSFSLGLAGEQYF.

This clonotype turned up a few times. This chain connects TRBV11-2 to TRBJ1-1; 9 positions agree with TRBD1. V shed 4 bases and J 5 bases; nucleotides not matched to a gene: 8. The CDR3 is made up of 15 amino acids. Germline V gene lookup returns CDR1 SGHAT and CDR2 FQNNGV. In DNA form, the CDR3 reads TGTGCCAGCAGCTCAAACCGGGACAGGGTTACTGAAGCTTTCTTT. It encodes CASSSNRDRVTEAFF.

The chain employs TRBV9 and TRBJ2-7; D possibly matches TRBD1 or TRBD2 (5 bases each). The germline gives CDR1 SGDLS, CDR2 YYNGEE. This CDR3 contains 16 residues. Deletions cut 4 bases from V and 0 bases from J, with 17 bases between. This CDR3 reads CASSHNSRDASYEQYF. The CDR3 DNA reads TGTGCCAGCAGCCACAATAGCCGGGACGCCTCCTACGAGCAGTACTTC.

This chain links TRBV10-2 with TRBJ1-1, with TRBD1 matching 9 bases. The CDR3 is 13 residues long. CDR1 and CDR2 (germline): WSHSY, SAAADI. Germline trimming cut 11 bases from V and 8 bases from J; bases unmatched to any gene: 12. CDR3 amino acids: CALPPGQGLEAFF. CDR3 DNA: TGCGCCCTACCTCCGGGACAGGGATTAGAAGCTTTCTTT.

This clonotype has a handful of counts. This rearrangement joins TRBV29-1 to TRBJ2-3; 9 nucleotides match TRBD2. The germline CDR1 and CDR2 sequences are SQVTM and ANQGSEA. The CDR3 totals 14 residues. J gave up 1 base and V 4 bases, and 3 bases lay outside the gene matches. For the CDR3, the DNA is TGCAGCGTTGCATCTAGCGGGGGCACAGATACGCAGTATTTT. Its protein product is CSVASSGGTDTQYF.

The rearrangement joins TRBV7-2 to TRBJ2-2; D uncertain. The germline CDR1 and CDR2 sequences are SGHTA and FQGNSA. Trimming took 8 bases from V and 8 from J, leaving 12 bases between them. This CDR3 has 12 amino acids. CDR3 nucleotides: TGTGCCAGCGAATCCCCCACTGGGGAGCTGTTTTTT. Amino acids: CASESPTGELFF.

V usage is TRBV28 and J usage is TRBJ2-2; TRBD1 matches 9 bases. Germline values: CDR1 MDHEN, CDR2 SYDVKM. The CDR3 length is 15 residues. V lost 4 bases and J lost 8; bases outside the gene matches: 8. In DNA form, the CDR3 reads TGTGCCAGCAGTTCATCCCCCGGGACAGGGGGGGAGCTGTTTTTT. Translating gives CASSSSPGTGGELFF.

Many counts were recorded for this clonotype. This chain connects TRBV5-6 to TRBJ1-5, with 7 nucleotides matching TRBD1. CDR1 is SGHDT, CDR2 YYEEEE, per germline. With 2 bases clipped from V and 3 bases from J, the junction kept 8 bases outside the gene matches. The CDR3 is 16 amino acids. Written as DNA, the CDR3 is TGTGCCAGCAGCTTCCGCGGACAGGTACACAATCAGCCCCAGCATTTT. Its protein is CASSFRGQVHNQPQHF.

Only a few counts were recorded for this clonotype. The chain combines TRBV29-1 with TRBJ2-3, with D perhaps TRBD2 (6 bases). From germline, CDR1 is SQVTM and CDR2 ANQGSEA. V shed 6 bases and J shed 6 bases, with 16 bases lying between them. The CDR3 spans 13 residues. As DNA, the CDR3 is TGCAGCGTCGTCGGGGGTCGGTGGGATACGCAGTATTTT. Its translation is CSVVGGRWDTQYF.

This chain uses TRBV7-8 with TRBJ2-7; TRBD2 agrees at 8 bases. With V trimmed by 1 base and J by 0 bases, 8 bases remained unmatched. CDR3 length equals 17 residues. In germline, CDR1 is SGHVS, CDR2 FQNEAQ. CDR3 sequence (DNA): TGTGCCAGCAGCTTAGTGGGTAGCGGGGCCTACTCCTACGAGCAGTACTTC. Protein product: CASSLVGSGAYSYEQYF.

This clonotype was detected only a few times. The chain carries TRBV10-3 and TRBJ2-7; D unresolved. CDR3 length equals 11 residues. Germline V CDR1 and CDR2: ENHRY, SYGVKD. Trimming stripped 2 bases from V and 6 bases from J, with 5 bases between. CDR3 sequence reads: CAISEGAEQYF. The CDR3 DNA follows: TGTGCCATCAGTGAGGGAGCCGAGCAGTACTTC.